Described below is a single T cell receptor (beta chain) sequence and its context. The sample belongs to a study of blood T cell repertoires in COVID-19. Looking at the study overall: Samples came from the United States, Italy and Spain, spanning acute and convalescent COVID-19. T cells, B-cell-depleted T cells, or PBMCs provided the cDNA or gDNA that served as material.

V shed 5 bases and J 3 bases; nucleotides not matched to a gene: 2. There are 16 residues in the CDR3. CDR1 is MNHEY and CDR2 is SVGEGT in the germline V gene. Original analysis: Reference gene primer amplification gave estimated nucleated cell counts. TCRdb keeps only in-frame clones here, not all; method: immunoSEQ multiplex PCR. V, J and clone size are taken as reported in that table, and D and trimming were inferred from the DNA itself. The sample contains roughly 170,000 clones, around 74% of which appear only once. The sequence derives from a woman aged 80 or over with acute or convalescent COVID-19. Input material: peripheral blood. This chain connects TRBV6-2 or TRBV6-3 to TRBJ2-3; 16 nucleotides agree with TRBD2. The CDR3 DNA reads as TGTGCCAGCAGTAAGGGACTAGCGGGAGGGACAGATACGCAGTATTTT. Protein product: CASSKGLAGGTDTQYF.